The 22 T cell receptor beta chains in this list originate from one sample, sequenced in a study of molecular identifiers for immune sequencing clone quantification. MiXCR was run by TCRdb on the PCR reads, yielding one entry per CDR3 protein. The repertoire includes hundreds of thousands of distinct CDR3 sequences, 25% of them detected once, and about 0.73% sits in the top ten. Material for sequencing was naive CD8+ T cells from blood, with Jurkat cell RNA spiked in. Subset indicated: FACS-sorted CD8+CD4-CCR7+CD45RA+ naive T cells. These receptors were taken from a human donor in good health. Some libraries in this study had Jurkat cell RNA spiked in.

This clonotype was observed at least ten times. V is TRBV5-1 and J is TRBJ1-1, with D perhaps TRBD1 (6 bases). The CDR3 covers 16 residues. V lost 5 bases and J lost 5, with 22 bases in between. Germline V gene sequence: CDR1 SGHRS, CDR2 YFSETQ. The CDR3 sequence is CASSVWPDSPRTEAFF. The CDR3 DNA reads as TGCGCCAGCAGTGTTTGGCCGGACAGTCCACGGACTGAAGCTTTCTTT.

To note about this clonotype: One end of the junction varies from germline; a read error may be responsible. The chain uses TRBV25-1 and TRBJ1-4, with 7 nucleotides matching TRBD1. The germline V gene encodes CDR1 MGHDK and CDR2 SYGVNS. The CDR3 spans 14 residues. DNA of the CDR3: TGTGCCAGCAGTGTAACAGGGGAAAGAGAAAAACTGCTTTTT. Translation gives CASSVTGEREKLLF.

The J gene is TRBJ2-5, the V gene TRBV2; 9 bases fit TRBD1. Germline-derived CDR1 and CDR2 are SNHLY and FYNNEI. The CDR3 has 13 residues. Trimming at V came to 8 bases and at J to 6 bases, leaving 7 bases not matched to a gene. CDR3 sequence reads: CASFDRGKQTQYF. CDR3 DNA sequence: TGTGCCAGCTTTGACAGGGGGAAGCAGACCCAGTACTTC.

This clonotype was detected only a few times. The V gene is TRBV7-2, the J gene TRBJ1-3; 11 bases align to TRBD1. Per germline, CDR1 SGHTA and CDR2 FQGNSA. Trimming at V came to 6 bases and at J to 8 bases, leaving 9 bases not matched to a gene. This CDR3 has 15 residues. The CDR3 nucleotides read TGTGCCAGCAGTTGGACAGGGGGCGCCGTGGACACCATATATTTT. It codes for CASSWTGGAVDTIYF.

This clonotype was recorded many times. This chain connects TRBV6-5 to TRBJ2-6; no clear D. The CDR3 covers 16 residues. Deletions cut 4 bases from V and 0 bases from J, with 10 bases between. The V gene's germline CDR1 is MNHEY and CDR2 SVGAGI. In DNA, the CDR3 is TGTGCCAGCAGTTTCACAAGGATCTCTGGGGCCAACGTCCTGACTTTC. Translated: CASSFTRISGANVLTF.

This chain joins TRBV21-1 and TRBJ1-5; the tabulated D call, TRBD1, remains unverified against the DNA. TRBV21-1 is classified as a pseudogene. This CDR3 spans 18 amino acids. CDR3 residues: CASSKVVLGGGVNQPHHF. The CDR3 DNA reads TGTGCCAGCAGCAAAGTCGTATTAGGTGGCGGTGTCAATCAGCCCCATCATTTT.

This clonotype was recorded at least ten times. CDR3 sequence: CSVVRPGSDGDTQYF. In DNA, the CDR3 is TGCAGCGTCGTTAGGCCGGGGTCCGATGGAGATACGCAGTATTTT. This rearrangement joins TRBV29-1 to TRBJ2-3; D may be TRBD2 (5 bases). Trimming removed 6 bases at V and 5 bases at J, with 21 bases between. Per the germline V gene, CDR1 is SQVTM and CDR2 is ANQGSEA. The CDR3 loop spans 15 amino acids.

This clonotype appeared a few times. V gene TRBV20-1 combines with J gene TRBJ2-1; 10 bases match TRBD2. From germline, CDR1 is DFQATT and CDR2 SNEGSKA (reference sequence). Trimming removed 3 bases from V and 4 bases from J; junction bases left unmatched: 0. The CDR3 extends over 13 amino acids. This CDR3 reads CSASSGGYNEQFF. The CDR3 nucleotides are TGCAGTGCTAGTAGCGGGGGGTACAATGAGCAGTTCTTC.

This clonotype was observed a few times. V is TRBV5-4 and J is TRBJ2-7; D remains unclear. The CDR3 consists of 12 residues. V shed 7 bases and J shed 2 bases, with 10 bases lying between them. Germline CDR1 is SGHNT and CDR2 is YYREEE (reference sequence). The chain's CDR3 is CASGRPPYEQYF. For the CDR3, the DNA is TGTGCCAGCGGCCGTCCACCCTACGAGCAGTACTTC. Full variable domain (missing parts from reference TRBV5-4 and TRBJ2-7): ETGVTQSPTHLIKTRGQQVTLRCSSQSGHNTVSWYQQALGQGPQFIFQYYREEENGRGNFPPRFSGLQFPNYSSELNVNALELDDSALYLCASGRPPYEQYFGPGTRLTVT.

Concerning this clonotype: A much larger clone differs by one base, so this may be a read error. A read error is likely, as this CDR3 ends without the conserved phenylalanine or tryptophan. CDR3 sequence (DNA): TGTGCCAGCAGCTCGAGCCTCGGCCCAGATACGCAGTATTAT. Protein sequence: CASSSSLGPDTQYY. This rearrangement joins TRBV7-9 to TRBJ2-3, with D hard to call. Germline lookup yields CDR1 SEHNR and CDR2 FQNEAQ (reference sequence). Trimming took 4 bases from V and 4 from J, leaving 12 bases between them. The CDR3 extends over 14 amino acids.

The chain uses TRBV12-3 or TRBV12-4 and TRBJ2-3, with 8 positions matching TRBD2. Germline trimming cut 4 bases from V and 4 bases from J; bases unmatched to any gene: 4. The CDR3 extends over 14 amino acids. CDR3 sequence: CASSWSGGSDTQYF. The CDR3 nucleotides are TGTGCCAGCAGTTGGAGCGGGGGCTCAGATACGCAGTATTTT.

This clonotype came up many times. The V gene is TRBV13, the J gene TRBJ1-5, with TRBD1 identical over 9 bases. The CDR3 totals 14 residues. CDR1 and CDR2 (germline): PRHDT, FYEKMQ (reference sequence). The ends lost 3 bases at V and 6 bases at J; junction bases unmatched: 3. CDR3 nucleotide sequence: TGTGCCAGCAGCTTGGGGACAGGGAGTCAGCCCCAGCATTTT. This codes for CASSLGTGSQPQHF.

This clonotype was found a few times. The chain employs TRBV7-2 and TRBJ2-7; D unclear. Trimming took 9 bases from V and 0 from J, leaving 6 bases between them. This CDR3 has 11 residues. The V gene's germline CDR1 is SGHTA and CDR2 FQGNSA. The CDR3 DNA reads as TGTGCCAGGAAGCACTCCTACGAGCAGTACTTC. Its protein product is CARKHSYEQYF. Combining the CDR3 with reference TRBV7-2 and TRBJ2-7 gives the whole variable domain GAGVSQSPSNKVTEKGKDVELRCDPISGHTALYWYRQSLGQGLEFLIYFQGNSAPDKSGLPSDRFSAERTGGSVSTLTIQRTQQEDSAVYLCARKHSYEQYFGPGTRLTVT.

This clonotype was detected a few times. The V call is TRBV6-2 or TRBV6-3, the J call TRBJ2-5, with TRBD2 matching 15 bases. Trimming at V came to 5 bases and at J to 2 bases, leaving 6 bases not matched to a gene. This CDR3 contains 17 residues. Germline values: CDR1 MNHEY, CDR2 SVGEGT. This CDR3 is CASSRMGLAGGQETQYF. CDR3 DNA: TGTGCCAGCAGTCGTATGGGACTAGCGGGGGGTCAAGAGACCCAGTACTTC.

This clonotype showed up many times. V is TRBV4-1 and J is TRBJ2-1; 7 positions match TRBD1. The V and J ends lost 1 base and 1 base, in that order; junction bases with no gene match: 1. The germline V gene encodes CDR1 MGHRA and CDR2 YSYEKL. The CDR3 extends over 15 amino acids. The CDR3 coding sequence is TGCGCCAGCAGCCAAGGACAGGGTTCCTACAATGAGCAGTTCTTC. This translates into CASSQGQGSYNEQFF.

This clonotype was picked up many times. The V and J genes are TRBV5-5 and TRBJ1-1; the D gene is possibly TRBD1 (6 bases). The CDR3 has 14 amino acids. V dropped 4 bases and J dropped 6 bases, with 16 bases sitting between them. The germline V gene encodes CDR1 SGHKS and CDR2 YYEKEE (reference sequence). CDR3 DNA: TGTGCCAGCAGCGACGCACAGGGAGGGCCTGAAGCTTTCTTT. Protein: CASSDAQGGPEAFF.

The CDR3 reads CASTGGASSYNEQFF. CDR3 in DNA: TGCGCCAGCACGGGGGGGGCGAGCTCCTACAATGAGCAGTTCTTC. The rearrangement joins TRBV4-1 to TRBJ2-1, with 8 positions matching TRBD2. The CDR3 is made up of 15 amino acids. V shed 7 bases, J shed 0 bases, and the junction held 5 bases outside the gene matches. The germline gives CDR1 MGHRA, CDR2 YSYEKL.

There are a few counts of this clonotype. CDR3 sequence: CASSVGSTSGSTDTQYF. As DNA, the CDR3 is TGTGCCAGCAGCGTAGGTAGCACTAGCGGAAGCACAGATACGCAGTATTTT. J is TRBJ2-3 and V is TRBV9; 8 bases match TRBD2. Germline loops: CDR1 SGDLS, CDR2 YYNGEE. There are 17 residues in the CDR3. V was clipped by 0 bases and J by 0 bases; unmatched bases: 6.

This chain uses TRBV7-8 with TRBJ1-5; D ambiguous. Between the trimmed V and J ends, which lost 5 bases and 0 bases, there was a span of 14 bases. The CDR3 loop spans 16 amino acids. From germline, CDR1 is SGHVS and CDR2 FQNEAQ. CDR3 sequence: CASSPGSAYSNQPQHF. CDR3 DNA sequence: TGTGCCAGCAGCCCCGGTAGTGCATATAGCAATCAGCCCCAGCATTTT.

This clonotype turned up a few times. The gene calls are TRBV14 and TRBJ2-7, with D unresolved. Deletions cut 1 base from V and 3 bases from J, with 10 bases between. The CDR3 is made up of 14 amino acids. Germline CDR1 is SGHDN and CDR2 is FVKESK. The CDR3 coding sequence is TGTGCCAGCAGCCAAGTCGAAACTAACTACGAGCAGTACTTC. Protein product: CASSQVETNYEQYF.

This clonotype has more than one count but fewer than ten. The rearrangement uses TRBV6-1 and TRBJ2-7, with D maybe TRBD1 (6 bases). The ends were cut back, 10 bases at V and 2 bases at J, with 12 bases in the middle. Looked up from germline, CDR1 is MNHNS and CDR2 is SASEGT. This CDR3 has 12 residues. The CDR3 reads CAIQDSPYEQYF. The CDR3 nucleotides read TGTGCCATCCAGGACAGCCCCTACGAGCAGTACTTC.

This clonotype has at least ten counts. This chain links TRBV6-5 with TRBJ2-1, with D unresolved. The CDR3 runs to 13 residues. Trimming cost V 7 bases and J 4 bases, with 11 bases left between them. Germline CDR1 is MNHEY and CDR2 is SVGAGI. The CDR3 bases are TGTGCCAGCACCTACCCTGGGTACAATGAGCAGTTCTTC. It codes for CASTYPGYNEQFF.